This T cell receptor beta chain was sequenced for a study of chemoradiotherapy in HPV16-positive cancers. Profiled with immunoSEQ multiplex PCR; TCRdb holds only in-frame clones, not every one. The sample shows 12,000 or so clones, about 81% of them seen only once. This clone was recorded only once. V shed 3 bases and J shed 5 bases, with 11 bases lying between them. Germline values: CDR1 SGHRS, CDR2 YFSETQ. The CDR3 length is 13 residues. The chain employs TRBV5-1 and TRBJ1-1, with D hard to call. This sequence originates from a human donor with HPV-associated anogenital cancer. The sample was taken from a patient who underwent chemoradiotherapy. The CDR3 DNA follows: TGCGCCAGCAGCTACGACCTCGGGACTGAAGCTTTCTTT. It yields the protein CASSYDLGTEAFF.